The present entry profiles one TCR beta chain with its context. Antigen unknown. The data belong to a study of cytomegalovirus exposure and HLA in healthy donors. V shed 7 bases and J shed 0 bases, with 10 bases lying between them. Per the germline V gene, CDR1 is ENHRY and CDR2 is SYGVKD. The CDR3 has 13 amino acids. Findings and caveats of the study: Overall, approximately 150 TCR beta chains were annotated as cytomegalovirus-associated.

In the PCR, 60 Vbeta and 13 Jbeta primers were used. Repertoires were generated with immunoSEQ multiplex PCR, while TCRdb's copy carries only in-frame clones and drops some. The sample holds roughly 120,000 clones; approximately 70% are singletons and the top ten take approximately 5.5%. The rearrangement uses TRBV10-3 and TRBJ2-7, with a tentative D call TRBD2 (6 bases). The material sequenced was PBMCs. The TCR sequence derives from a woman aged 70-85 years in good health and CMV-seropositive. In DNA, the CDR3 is TGTGCCATCACCGACGGGAGCTCCTACGAGCAGTACTTC. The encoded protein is CAITDGSSYEQYF.